This is a list of T cell receptor beta chains from one sample in a study of radiation and T cells in renal cell carcinoma. TCRdb keeps only in-frame clones here, not all; method: immunoSEQ multiplex PCR. The sample consists of about 150,000 clones, around 89% of them appearing once. This sample comprised blood, obtained from a patient whose treatment included radiotherapy and nephrectomy. These TCRs come from a woman in her seventies with renal cell carcinoma. Each CDR3 is given with its conserved first and last residue. A D gene is named only where the DNA matches it firmly. Rows give clone size only sometimes, using once, few, many, or a class for an expanded clone.

D gene,J gene,V gene,clone size,CDR3 protein,CDR3 DNA
TRBD2,TRBJ2-7,TRBV30,-,CAWHSGGPGEQYF,TGTGCCTGGCATAGCGGGGGCCCCGGGGAGCAGTACTTC
-,TRBJ2-2,TRBV18,-,CASRTGTGSTGELFF,TGTGCCAGCCGCACAGGGACGGGGAGCACCGGGGAGCTGTTTTTT
-,TRBJ1-3,TRBV28,-,CASEDMISGNTIYF,TGTGCCAGCGAGGACATGATCTCTGGAAACACCATATATTTT
-,TRBJ2-3,TRBV5-6,-,CASSFGQPGADTQYF,TGTGCCAGCAGCTTCGGACAGCCGGGGGCAGATACGCAGTATTTT
-,TRBJ2-2,TRBV30,-,CAWSYTGELFF,TGTGCCTGGAGTTACACCGGGGAGCTGTTTTTT
-,TRBJ2-2,TRBV25-1,once,CANTTSRTGELFF,TGTGCCAACACTACATCCCGGACCGGGGAGCTGTTTTTT
TRBD2,TRBJ2-4,TRBV19,once,CASAGLAGGTIQYF,TGTGCCAGCGCGGGACTAGCGGGGGGGACCATTCAGTACTTC
-,TRBJ2-3,TRBV20-1,-,CSAAQDTQYF,TGCAGTGCTGCCCAGGATACGCAGTATTTT
-,TRBJ1-1,TRBV5-4,-,CASSLVTSGLNTEAFF,TGTGCCAGCAGCTTGGTAACTTCCGGCTTGAACACTGAAGCTTTCTTT
-,TRBJ2-1,TRBV7-9,-,CASSLLGKEQFF,TGTGCCAGCAGCTTATTAGGTAAAGAGCAGTTCTTC
-,TRBJ1-3,TRBV7-2,-,CASSLAGHGNTIYF,TGTGCCAGCAGCTTAGCGGGGCATGGAAACACCATATATTTT
TRBD1,TRBJ2-7,TRBV5-6,-,CASTKPTGRYEQYF,TGTGCCAGCACCAAGCCGACAGGGCGCTACGAGCAGTACTTC
-,TRBJ1-2,TRBV4-3,few,CASSQDEDYGYTF,TGCGCCAGCAGCCAAGATGAGGACTATGGCTACACCTTC
-,TRBJ2-7,TRBV5-1,-,CASSYDSNEQYF,TGCGCCAGCAGCTACGACAGCAACGAGCAGTACTTC
-,TRBJ1-1,TRBV6-6,-,CASSFDYPNTEAFF,TGTGCCAGCAGTTTCGATTATCCGAACACTGAAGCTTTCTTT
-,TRBJ2-3,TRBV7-9,-,CASSPGGGFGDTQYF,TGTGCCAGCAGCCCAGGGGGAGGGTTTGGAGATACGCAGTATTTT
TRBD1,TRBJ2-7,TRBV5-3,-,CARSPVTGPYYEQYF,TGTGCCAGAAGCCCGGTGACAGGGCCCTACTACGAGCAGTACTTC
-,TRBJ2-4,TRBV7-2,-,CASSLAPAKNIQYF,TGTGCCAGCAGCTTAGCGCCGGCCAAAAACATTCAGTACTTC
-,TRBJ1-3,TRBV2,-,CASSPGLAGNTIYF,TGTGCCAGCAGTCCCGGGCTCGCTGGAAACACCATATATTTT
-,TRBJ1-1,TRBV5-3,-,CARRLGIFLGGEESTEAFF,TGTGCCAGAAGATTGGGGATATTTTTGGGGGGAGAGGAGAGCACTGAAGCTTTCTTT
-,TRBJ2-3,TRBV7-3,-,CASSAGTSADTQYF,TGTGCCAGCAGCGCCGGGACAAGCGCCGATACGCAGTATTTT
TRBD1,TRBJ1-2,TRBV19,once,CASSTGQVPYGYTF,TGTGCCAGTAGTACGGGACAGGTGCCCTATGGCTACACCTTC
-,TRBJ1-5,TRBV6-5,-,CASSYGSGGNQPQHF,TGTGCCAGCAGTTACGGCAGCGGAGGCAATCAGCCCCAGCATTTT
-,TRBJ1-3,TRBV7-2,-,CASSPDNSGNTIYF,TGTGCCAGCAGCCCAGACAACTCTGGAAACACCATATATTTT
-,TRBJ2-2,TRBV5-4,-,CASSLAGVKGGELFF,TGTGCCAGCAGCTTGGCGGGGGTTAAGGGCGGGGAGCTGTTTTTT
-,TRBJ2-1,TRBV15,-,CATQLATGRGEQFF,TGTGCCACCCAACTGGCCACAGGGCGCGGTGAGCAGTTCTTC
-,TRBJ1-4,TRBV5-8,-,CASSLVGSPGGINEKLFF,TGTGCCAGCAGCTTGGTCGGTAGCCCCGGGGGTATTAATGAAAAACTGTTTTTT
-,TRBJ1-1,TRBV7-2,few,CASSLGMGTEAFF,TGTGCCAGCAGCTTAGGGATGGGTACTGAAGCTTTCTTT
TRBD2,TRBJ2-5,TRBV9,-,CASSVAPSGGLGQETQYF,TGTGCCAGCAGCGTAGCGCCTAGCGGGGGGCTGGGGCAAGAGACCCAGTACTTC
-,TRBJ1-6,TRBV4-1,-,CASSQAPTDDSPLHF,TGCGCCAGCAGCCAAGCCCCGACAGACGATTCACCCCTCCACTTT
-,TRBJ2-7,TRBV6-6,once,CASSYWSAETYEQYF,TGTGCCAGCAGTTATTGGTCGGCTGAGACCTACGAGCAGTACTTC
-,TRBJ1-1,TRBV7-8,-,CASSLAGTAGTEAFF,TGTGCCAGCAGCTTAGCGGGGACGGCGGGGACTGAAGCTTTCTTT
TRBD1,TRBJ2-7,TRBV9,-,CASSLWTGGNEQYF,TGTGCCAGCAGCCTTTGGACAGGGGGCAACGAGCAGTACTTC
-,TRBJ2-7,TRBV28,once,CASSSGGISYEQYF,TGTGCCAGCAGTTCAGGGGGGATATCGTACGAGCAGTACTTC
-,TRBJ2-1,TRBV5-6,-,CASSFRSSYNEQFF,TGTGCCAGCAGCTTCAGGAGCTCCTACAATGAGCAGTTCTTC
-,TRBJ1-1,TRBV14,-,CASSPWTAMNTEAFF,TGTGCCAGCAGCCCGTGGACAGCCATGAACACTGAAGCTTTCTTT
TRBD2,TRBJ2-5,TRBV7-3,-,CASSVLAGGQETQYF,TGTGCCAGCAGCGTACTAGCGGGGGGACAAGAGACCCAGTACTTC
-,TRBJ2-7,TRBV6-6,-,CASRNKRDTFYEQYF,TGTGCCAGCAGAAACAAACGGGACACGTTCTACGAGCAGTACTTC
-,TRBJ1-1,TRBV18,-,CASSSKGVAEAFF,TGTGCCAGCTCATCGAAAGGGGTTGCTGAAGCTTTCTTT
-,TRBJ1-6,TRBV5-1,-,CASSLVADNSPLHF,TGCGCCAGCAGCTTGGTGGCAGATAATTCACCCCTCCACTTT
-,TRBJ2-3,TRBV6-1,-,CASSVDSTDTQYF,TGTGCCAGCAGTGTGGACAGCACAGATACGCAGTATTTT
-,TRBJ2-3,TRBV7-9,-,CASSPGGASDTQYF,TGTGCCAGCAGCCCTGGGGGCGCGTCAGATACGCAGTATTTT
-,TRBJ2-2,TRBV11-2,-,CASSLSLENTGELFF,TGTGCCAGCAGCTTATCCCTCGAAAACACCGGGGAGCTGTTTTTT
-,TRBJ2-3,TRBV29-1,few,CSALGGNADTQYF,TGCAGCGCCCTGGGGGGTAACGCAGATACGCAGTATTTT
-,TRBJ2-3,TRBV5-1,-,CASSLGGGPDTQYF,TGCGCCAGCAGCTTGGGTGGGGGCCCAGATACGCAGTATTTT
-,TRBJ1-2,TRBV6-1,-,CASRADRNYGYTF,TGTGCCAGCAGGGCAGACCGGAACTATGGCTACACCTTC
-,TRBJ2-5,TRBV5-1,-,CASSLGLATETQYF,TGCGCCAGCAGCTTAGGGCTAGCGACGGAGACCCAGTACTTC
-,TRBJ1-2,TRBV5-4,-,CASSLEDSYGYTF,TGTGCCAGCAGCTTGGAAGACTCCTATGGCTACACCTTC
-,TRBJ2-7,TRBV25-1,-,CASTSTGRGVCYEQYF,TGTGCCAGCACTTCGACTGGCAGGGGAGTTTGCTACGAGCAGTACTTC
-,TRBJ2-1,TRBV11-1,-,CASSRTAGEQFF,TGTGCCAGCAGCCGGACGGCGGGCGAGCAGTTCTTC
TRBD2,TRBJ2-2,TRBV7-2,-,CASSLEPGGGGELFF,TGTGCCAGCAGCTTAGAACCGGGGGGAGGCGGGGAGCTGTTTTTT
-,TRBJ2-5,TRBV6-5,-,CASSTEATQYF,TGTGCCAGCAGTACAGAGGCGACCCAGTACTTC
TRBD1,TRBJ1-1,TRBV5-1,-,CASSSQGFTEAFF,TGCGCCAGCAGCTCACAGGGGTTTACTGAAGCTTTCTTT
-,TRBJ2-1,TRBV5-1,-,CASSLAGANNEQFF,TGCGCCAGCAGCTTGGCGGGGGCGAACAATGAGCAGTTCTTC
-,TRBJ2-3,TRBV11-2,-,CASSLARGADTQYF,TGTGCCAGCAGCTTAGCGAGGGGTGCAGATACGCAGTATTTT
-,TRBJ2-7,TRBV28,-,CASSLFAEQYF,TGTGCCAGCAGTTTATTCGCCGAGCAGTACTTC
-,TRBJ2-2,TRBV4-1,-,CASSQEGPNTGELFF,TGCGCCAGCAGCCAAGAGGGACCAAACACCGGGGAGCTGTTTTTT
-,TRBJ1-1,TRBV29-1,-,CSVVPRVPTEAFF,TGCAGCGTTGTCCCGAGAGTTCCCACTGAAGCTTTCTTT
-,TRBJ2-7,TRBV5-1,-,CASSLDTQGSYEQYF,TGCGCCAGCAGCTTGGACACACAGGGTTCCTACGAGCAGTACTTC
-,TRBJ1-2,TRBV5-1,-,CASSEGTDYGYTF,TGTGCCAGCAGCGAAGGAACCGACTATGGCTACACCTTC